This T cell receptor beta chain was captured by sequencing in a study of control samples from healthy donors and cancer patients. Sequencing was performed with immunoSEQ multiplex PCR; in TCRdb, only in-frame clones are kept and a portion is missing. The sample contains around 160,000 clones, 80% to 95% of which appear only once. Germline V gene lookup returns CDR1 SEHNR and CDR2 FQNEAQ (reference sequence). This CDR3 comprises 15 residues. The ends were cut back, 4 bases at V and 3 bases at J, with 15 bases in the middle. This sequence was found in a man between 18 and 29 years old in good health. Sequencing input: blood. This rearrangement joins TRBV7-9 to TRBJ1-1; D remains ambiguous. The CDR3 nucleotides read TGTGCCAGCAGCTCGGTAATGACCTGGGACACTGAAGCTTTCTTT. The encoded protein is CASSSVMTWDTEAFF. The full variable domain, with the rest looked up from reference TRBV7-9 and TRBJ1-1, is DTGVSQNPRHKITKRGQNVTFRCDPISEHNRLYWYRQTLGQGPEFLTYFQNEAQLEKSRLLSDRFSAERPKGSFSTLEIQRTEQGDSAMYLCASSSVMTWDTEAFFGQGTRLTVV.